This T cell receptor beta chain was obtained from a study of blood T cell repertoires in COVID-19. Study-level background: PBMCs, B-cell-depleted T cells, or T cells provided the cDNA or gDNA that made up the material.

Those enrolled, adults aged roughly 18 to 89 years, came from about two dozen US areas. Cohorts were assigned according to the clinical history that participants reported. The germline CDR1 and CDR2 sequences are SGHRS and YFSETQ. CDR3 length: 15 amino acids. The V end was cut by 2 bases, the J end by 2 bases, with 14 bases between. TCRdb's table, derived via immunoSEQ multiplex PCR, lists solely in-frame clones and lacks some. Of some 320,000 clones detected, 75% to 90% appear once; the ten largest clones hold approximately 1.9%. This TCR was recovered from a woman aged 25-40 years who had been exposed to COVID-19. Sequenced input: PBMCs or T cells enriched from blood (not recorded which). The rearrangement links TRBV5-1 to TRBJ2-7; D is unresolved. Here the CDR3 reads CASSLLPDPTYEQYF. The CDR3 region has the DNA TGCGCCAGCAGCTTACTTCCCGATCCTACCTACGAGCAGTACTTC.